This T cell receptor beta chain was identified during a study of T cell responses to AZD1222 COVID-19 vaccine. Findings and caveats of the study: It should be noted that donors were predominantly white British and more often female, and clonal diversity was possibly underestimated.

On this clone itself: What it recognizes is unknown.

Trimming stripped 6 bases from V and 6 bases from J, with 23 bases between. CDR1 is MNHNY and CDR2 is SVGAGI in the germline V gene (reference sequence). CDR3 size: 17 residues. The table came from immunoSEQ multiplex PCR; TCRdb's copy has only in-frame clones and leaves some out. The sample has some 91,000 clones; 85% to 95% are singletons. This clonotype was obtained from an adult in good health. The genes are TRBV6-6 and TRBJ2-2; perhaps TRBD2 as D (5 bases). The material was peripheral blood, obtained on day 0 of AZD1222 vaccination. The CDR3 nucleotides are TGTGCCAGCAGCCGAAGGACTGATTACATATCTCCCGGGGAGCTGTTTTTT. Its translation: CASSRRTDYISPGELFF.